The rows below give T cell receptor beta chains drawn from one sample of a study of shared clonotypes between healthy human individuals. The repertoire was sequenced with immunoSEQ multiplex PCR; TCRdb's copy has only in-frame clones and lacks some. This sample has 500,000 to 700,000 clones, with around 96% found just once. The sample taken for sequencing was naive CD8+ T cells sorted from blood. These receptors were obtained from a woman aged 25 to 39 in good health. The conserved cysteine and the conserved F or W are not part of the CDR3 here. A D gene is named only where the DNA matches it firmly. A clone size is listed for some rows: how often the clone was seen (once, few, many), or a class if it is expanded.

clone_size: -
v_call: TRBV5-4
j_call: TRBJ1-5
d_call: -
cdr3_aa: ASSLGVAGGEGNQPQH

clone_size: -
v_call: TRBV28
j_call: TRBJ1-5
d_call: TRBD1
cdr3_aa: ASSYMMTGGDNNQPQH

clone_size: -
v_call: TRBV11-2
j_call: -
d_call: -
cdr3_aa: ASSWDLTYEQY

clone_size: once
v_call: TRBV19
j_call: TRBJ2-1
d_call: TRBD1
cdr3_aa: ASSSQGTGNRPYNEQF

clone_size: -
v_call: TRBV11-2
j_call: TRBJ2-5
d_call: -
cdr3_aa: ASSRTPGQQETQY

clone_size: once
v_call: TRBV4-1
j_call: TRBJ2-3
d_call: -
cdr3_aa: ASSQESAGRGADTQY

clone_size: once
v_call: TRBV19
j_call: TRBJ2-7
d_call: -
cdr3_aa: ASSTDGVSYEQY

clone_size: -
v_call: TRBV6-5
j_call: TRBJ2-3
d_call: -
cdr3_aa: ASSYSVAITDTQY

clone_size: once
v_call: TRBV5-6
j_call: TRBJ2-7
d_call: TRBD2
cdr3_aa: ASSKGLAGASYEQY

clone_size: -
v_call: TRBV11-3
j_call: TRBJ1-4
d_call: TRBD1
cdr3_aa: ASTSARTGGPNEKLF

clone_size: -
v_call: TRBV2
j_call: TRBJ2-7
d_call: TRBD1
cdr3_aa: ASRVPGQGVNEQY

clone_size: -
v_call: TRBV28
j_call: TRBJ2-7
d_call: -
cdr3_aa: ASTPRYPYEQY

clone_size: -
v_call: TRBV7-9
j_call: TRBJ1-4
d_call: TRBD1
cdr3_aa: ASSTPTGEEKLF

clone_size: -
v_call: TRBV27
j_call: TRBJ1-5
d_call: -
cdr3_aa: ASSPRGSPYNQPQH

clone_size: -
v_call: TRBV10-1
j_call: TRBJ2-3
d_call: -
cdr3_aa: ASSRLGGDTQY

clone_size: -
v_call: TRBV23-1
j_call: TRBJ1-4
d_call: -
cdr3_aa: ASSLLRDGLNEKLF

clone_size: -
v_call: TRBV5-6
j_call: TRBJ2-3
d_call: -
cdr3_aa: ASSLPIPTTDTQY

clone_size: -
v_call: TRBV9
j_call: TRBJ1-4
d_call: -
cdr3_aa: ASSVAGAGGEKLF

clone_size: -
v_call: TRBV10-1
j_call: TRBJ2-1
d_call: -
cdr3_aa: ASSETISTVNSKQF

clone_size: -
v_call: TRBV14
j_call: TRBJ1-2
d_call: -
cdr3_aa: ASSPERRGKNGYT

clone_size: -
v_call: TRBV19
j_call: TRBJ2-7
d_call: -
cdr3_aa: ASSVRDISSYEQY

clone_size: -
v_call: TRBV28
j_call: TRBJ2-2
d_call: -
cdr3_aa: ASSPLLVHTGELF

clone_size: once
v_call: TRBV28
j_call: TRBJ1-6
d_call: TRBD1
cdr3_aa: AINRVTGDSPLH

clone_size: -
v_call: TRBV28
j_call: TRBJ1-6
d_call: -
cdr3_aa: ASSLWNSPLH

clone_size: -
v_call: TRBV7-9
j_call: TRBJ1-6
d_call: -
cdr3_aa: ASRQTGDNSPLH

clone_size: once
v_call: TRBV9
j_call: TRBJ2-7
d_call: -
cdr3_aa: ASSVVAGTGEQY

clone_size: -
v_call: TRBV27
j_call: TRBJ1-6
d_call: -
cdr3_aa: ASSLAISSPLH

clone_size: -
v_call: TRBV6-5
j_call: TRBJ2-3
d_call: -
cdr3_aa: ASTPDSTADTQY

clone_size: -
v_call: TRBV7-6
j_call: TRBJ2-3
d_call: -
cdr3_aa: ASSFLGFSSTDTQY

clone_size: -
v_call: TRBV28
j_call: TRBJ1-5
d_call: TRBD1
cdr3_aa: ASSYIGTGYQPQH

clone_size: -
v_call: TRBV27
j_call: TRBJ2-7
d_call: TRBD2
cdr3_aa: ASSLSSGGSYEQY

clone_size: -
v_call: TRBV28
j_call: TRBJ2-7
d_call: -
cdr3_aa: ASSFDGGYEQY

clone_size: -
v_call: TRBV29-1
j_call: TRBJ2-7
d_call: -
cdr3_aa: SVVYQEASLYEQY

clone_size: -
v_call: TRBV28
j_call: TRBJ2-7
d_call: -
cdr3_aa: ASSFGTITYEQY

clone_size: -
v_call: TRBV19
j_call: TRBJ1-5
d_call: TRBD1
cdr3_aa: ASSIGDRVDFFSNQPQH

clone_size: -
v_call: TRBV9
j_call: TRBJ1-3
d_call: -
cdr3_aa: ASSSYKTSGNTIY

clone_size: -
v_call: TRBV6-5
j_call: TRBJ2-7
d_call: -
cdr3_aa: ASSYSEGYEQY

clone_size: -
v_call: TRBV7-3
j_call: TRBJ2-5
d_call: TRBD2
cdr3_aa: ASNLSLAGVEKTQY

clone_size: -
v_call: TRBV10-3
j_call: TRBJ1-3
d_call: -
cdr3_aa: AISAAYGNTIY

clone_size: -
v_call: TRBV6-6
j_call: TRBJ2-4
d_call: TRBD1
cdr3_aa: ASSSDRGNIQY

clone_size: -
v_call: TRBV7-9
j_call: TRBJ2-2
d_call: -
cdr3_aa: ASSLVSGELF

clone_size: once
v_call: TRBV11-2
j_call: TRBJ2-7
d_call: TRBD2
cdr3_aa: ASSSYTSVEQY

clone_size: -
v_call: TRBV19
j_call: TRBJ1-2
d_call: -
cdr3_aa: ASQWGGGYGYT

clone_size: -
v_call: TRBV7-9
j_call: TRBJ1-1
d_call: TRBD1
cdr3_aa: ASSIRTGRDTEAF

clone_size: -
v_call: TRBV18
j_call: TRBJ1-1
d_call: TRBD1
cdr3_aa: ASSKEGANTEAF

clone_size: -
v_call: TRBV18
j_call: TRBJ1-1
d_call: TRBD1
cdr3_aa: ASSPADRGDGNTEAF

clone_size: -
v_call: TRBV18
j_call: TRBJ1-4
d_call: -
cdr3_aa: ASSPRVGFNEKLF

clone_size: once
v_call: TRBV29-1
j_call: TRBJ2-1
d_call: TRBD2
cdr3_aa: SAPSGGRYNEQF

clone_size: -
v_call: TRBV5-1
j_call: TRBJ2-5
d_call: TRBD2
cdr3_aa: ASSAETSGRPGETQY

clone_size: -
v_call: TRBV7-9
j_call: TRBJ1-1
d_call: -
cdr3_aa: ASSLARAGVGEAF

clone_size: once
v_call: TRBV9
j_call: TRBJ2-2
d_call: -
cdr3_aa: ASSVAKYRTHELF

clone_size: -
v_call: TRBV6-5
j_call: TRBJ1-3
d_call: -
cdr3_aa: ASRPGQNPGNTIY